This TCR beta chain is drawn from a study of blood T cell repertoires in COVID-19. Study context: Spain, Italy and the United States supplied samples that represented acute and convalescent COVID-19.

Profiled with immunoSEQ multiplex PCR; TCRdb holds only in-frame clones, not every one. Of around 400,000 clones listed, over 75% are singletons. In Seattle, patients joined the study during active infection and were tracked longitudinally. This CDR3 has 13 amino acids. Deletions cut 6 bases from V and 3 bases from J, with 10 bases between. Per germline, CDR1 LNHDA and CDR2 SQIVND (reference sequence). This clonotype originated in a woman aged 25-40 years with COVID-19, enrolled during active disease. The chain carries TRBV19 and TRBJ2-3; perhaps TRBD2 as D (5 bases). Sequencing was performed on peripheral blood. CDR3 sequence reads: CASSRRITDTQYF. The DNA of the CDR3 is TGTGCCAGTAGCCGGAGGATAACAGATACGCAGTATTTT.